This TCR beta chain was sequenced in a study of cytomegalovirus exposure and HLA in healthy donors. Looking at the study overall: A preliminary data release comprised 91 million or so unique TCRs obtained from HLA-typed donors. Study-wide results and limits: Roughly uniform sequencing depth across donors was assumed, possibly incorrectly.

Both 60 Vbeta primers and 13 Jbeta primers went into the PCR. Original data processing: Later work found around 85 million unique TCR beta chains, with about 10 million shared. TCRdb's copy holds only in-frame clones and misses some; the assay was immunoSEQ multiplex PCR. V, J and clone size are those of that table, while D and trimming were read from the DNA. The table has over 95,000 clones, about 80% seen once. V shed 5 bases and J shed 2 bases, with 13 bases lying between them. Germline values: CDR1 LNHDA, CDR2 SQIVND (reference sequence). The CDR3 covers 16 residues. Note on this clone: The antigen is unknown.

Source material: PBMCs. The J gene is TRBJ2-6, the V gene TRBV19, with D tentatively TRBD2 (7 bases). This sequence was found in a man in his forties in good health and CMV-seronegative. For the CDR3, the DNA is TGTGCCAGTAGTGGGTGGGAGGGGGCTGGGGCCAACGTCCTGACTTTC. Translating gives CASSGWEGAGANVLTF.